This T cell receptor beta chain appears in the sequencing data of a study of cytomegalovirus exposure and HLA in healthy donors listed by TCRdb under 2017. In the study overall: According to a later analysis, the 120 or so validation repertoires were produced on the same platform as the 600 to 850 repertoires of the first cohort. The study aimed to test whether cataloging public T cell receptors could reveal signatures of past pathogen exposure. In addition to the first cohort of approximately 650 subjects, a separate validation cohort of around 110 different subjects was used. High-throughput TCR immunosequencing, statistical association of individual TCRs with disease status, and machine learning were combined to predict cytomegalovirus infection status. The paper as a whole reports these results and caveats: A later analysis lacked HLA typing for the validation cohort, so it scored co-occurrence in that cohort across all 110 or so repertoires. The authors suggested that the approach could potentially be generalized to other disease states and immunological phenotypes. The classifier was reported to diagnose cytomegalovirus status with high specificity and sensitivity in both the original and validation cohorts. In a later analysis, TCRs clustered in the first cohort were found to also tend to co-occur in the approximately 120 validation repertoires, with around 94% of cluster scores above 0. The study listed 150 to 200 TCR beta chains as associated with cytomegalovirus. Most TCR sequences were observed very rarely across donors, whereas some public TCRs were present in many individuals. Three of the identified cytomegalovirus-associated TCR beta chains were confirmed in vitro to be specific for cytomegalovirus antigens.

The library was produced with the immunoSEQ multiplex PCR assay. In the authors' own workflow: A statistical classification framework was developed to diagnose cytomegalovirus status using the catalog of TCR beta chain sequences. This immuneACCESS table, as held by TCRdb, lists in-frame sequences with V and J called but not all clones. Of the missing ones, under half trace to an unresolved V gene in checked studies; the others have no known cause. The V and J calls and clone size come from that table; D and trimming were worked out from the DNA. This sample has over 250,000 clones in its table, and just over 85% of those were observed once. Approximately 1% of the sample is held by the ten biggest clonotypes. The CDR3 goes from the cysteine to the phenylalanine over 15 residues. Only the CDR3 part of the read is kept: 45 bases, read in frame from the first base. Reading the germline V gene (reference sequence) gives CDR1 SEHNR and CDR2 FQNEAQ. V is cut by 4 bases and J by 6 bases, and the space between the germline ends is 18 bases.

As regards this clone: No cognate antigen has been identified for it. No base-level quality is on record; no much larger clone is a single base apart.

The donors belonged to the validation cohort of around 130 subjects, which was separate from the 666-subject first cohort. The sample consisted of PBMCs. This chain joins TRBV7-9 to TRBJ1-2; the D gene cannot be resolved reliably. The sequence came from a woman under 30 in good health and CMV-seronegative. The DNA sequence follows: TGTGCCAGCAGCTCCCTCGAGGGTGATTATCATGGCTACACCTTC. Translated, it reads CASSSLEGDYHGYTF.